This T cell receptor beta chain is drawn from a study of Ad26.COV2.S vaccination and SARS-CoV-2 variants (dated by TCRdb to the early 2020s). Study-level background: Donors in the vaccine arm were drawn from COV1001, a phase I-IIa trial of Ad26.COV2.S in healthy adults that was multicentre, randomized, double-blind and placebo-controlled. A total of approximately 30 samples were included in the TCR-sequenced set, comprising around 19 Ad26.COV2.S vaccine recipients, 5 placebo recipients and 8 SARS-CoV-2 convalescent individuals. Ad26.COV2.S was administered intramuscularly at 5 x 10^10 or 1 x 10^11 viral particles, either as a single shot or as two shots given 56 days apart. Investigators did not know the trial group allocation while performing experiments and assessing outcomes. Participants in the trial were split at random into five groups of five each, receiving low-dose or high-dose Ad26.COV2.S once or twice, or else placebo on both occasions. TCRbeta repertoire sequencing was used to assess the specificity and breadth of SARS-CoV-2-reactive T cell receptors after Ad26.COV2.S vaccination.

The treatment or condition label for this specimen denotes: around 19 received Ad26.COV2.S at low or high dose, single or two shots; several received placebo; per-sample allocation not given. Repertoires of vaccine and placebo recipients were sequenced from samples taken on day 63 after the first injection. Cohort 1b enrolled some 25 adults aged 18-55 years at a single site in Boston, USA, between 29 July and 7 August 2020. Ad26.COV2.S was a replication-incompetent adenovirus type 26 vector that expressed a prefusion-stabilized SARS-CoV-2 spike protein derived from the original Wuhan strain. Remarks on this clone: Its antigen target is currently unknown. Base qualities were left out, and no much larger clone turns up one base away.

TCRbeta CDR3 regions were sequenced with the immunoSEQ Assay. After extraction, genomic DNA underwent amplification by bias-controlled multiplex PCR, followed by high-throughput sequencing. In the source study's methods: Collapsing and filtering of sequences were performed to quantify the absolute abundance of each unique TCRbeta CDR3 region. T cell fraction was estimated by normalization of TCRbeta template counts to usable DNA, with usable DNA being measured through amplification of reference genes present in all nucleated cells. Repertoire TCRs were annotated as SARS-CoV-2-specific when V gene, CDR3 amino acid sequence and J gene were exactly matched to a known reactive TCR set. MIRA supplied the reference SARS-CoV-2 TCR set, which was filtered for enrichment in COVID-19-positive ImmuneCODE repertoires so that public or cross-reactive TCRs were removed. Drawing on the MIRA antigens, annotated TCRs were analysed further at the level of specific ORF or position within ORF. Depth was the summed frequency of annotated unique rearrangements, while breadth was defined as annotated unique rearrangements over total unique productive rearrangements. TCR breadth was compared between groups using two-sided Wilcoxon rank-sum tests. TCRdb re-hosts the immuneACCESS table, in-frame sequences only. Its copies lack some clones; in the studies checked, an unresolved V gene accounts for under half of them, and the cause for the rest is not known. The DNA gave D and trimming, while V, J and clone size come from that table. The sample table lists about 680,000 clones, around 89% of them with a count of one. The ten top clones hold over 1.3% of the sample.

There are 17 amino acids in the CDR3, from cysteine to phenylalanine inclusive. Kept here is only the CDR3 DNA, which spans 51 bases and is read in frame from base 1. The germline V gene yields SGDLS for CDR1 and YYNGEE for CDR2. V lost 0 bases and J lost 4 bases; the stretch between them is 20 bases long. Here is what the overall study found, with its caveats: Compared with placebo recipients, Ad26.COV2.S recipients showed higher spike-specific TCR breadth (P = 0.0014). Vaccine and placebo recipients had comparable non-spike TCR breadth, which fits with the vaccine containing only spike. After vaccination, spike-specific CD8+ and CD4+ T cell responses were reported to show substantial breadth. The authors noted that the TCR breadth and depth analyses may have underestimated total T cell responses. The study was not powered to compare responses between vaccine doses or regimens.

The sequence is built from TRBV9 and TRBJ2-7; TRBD1 is possibly the D segment (6 matching bases). The sequence was obtained from a person between 18 and 59 years old who received the Ad26.COV2.S COVID-19 vaccine or a placebo. The sequencing used peripheral blood, collected in a trial of Ad26.COV2.S vaccine versus placebo. The nucleotide sequence is given as TGTGCCAGCAGCGTAGCTGGATCGGGGACATCGAGATACGAGCAGTACTTC. This encodes CASSVAGSGTSRYEQYF.